Listed here are 24 T cell receptor beta chains from one sample, sequenced in a study of shared clonotypes between healthy human individuals. Method: immunoSEQ multiplex PCR; TCRdb's copy keeps in-frame clones and lacks some. The table shows some 1,600,000 clones, with under 99% occurring only once. Material for sequencing was naive CD4+ T cells sorted from blood. Subset noted: CD45RA+ positively selected. These receptors all stem from a man aged 25-45 years in good health.

The V call is TRBV19, the J call TRBJ2-1, with 7 bases matching TRBD2. Germline trimming cut 2 bases from V and 6 bases from J; bases unmatched to any gene: 4. CDR1 is LNHDA, CDR2 SQIVND, per germline (reference sequence). The CDR3 runs 14 residues. The CDR3 DNA sequence: TGTGCCAGTAGTATACGCGGGAGTATCAATGAGCAGTTCTTC. This translates into CASSIRGSINEQFF.

V is TRBV6-5 and J is TRBJ2-7; D perhaps matches TRBD1 (5 bases). Germline V CDR1 and CDR2: MNHEY, SVGAGI. This CDR3 region has 14 residues. V dropped 2 bases and J dropped 9 bases, with 17 bases sitting between them. CDR3 residues: CASSYGAGLTGQYF. The DNA of the CDR3 is TGTGCCAGCAGTTACGGCGCAGGGCTCACCGGGCAGTACTTC.

The V and J genes are TRBV19 and TRBJ2-5; D unclear. The length of the CDR3 is 15 residues. Germline loops: CDR1 LNHDA, CDR2 SQIVND (reference sequence). V was cut by 6 bases and J by 6 bases, with 20 bases left in between. CDR3 sequence reads: CASSPVGPGLQTQYF. CDR3 nucleotides: TGTGCCAGTAGCCCGGTTGGACCCGGGTTGCAGACCCAGTACTTC.

This rearrangement joins TRBV14 to TRBJ2-3, with TRBD2 matching over 8 bases. The V segment lost 0 bases and the J segment 3 bases; nucleotides outside the gene matches: 5. Germline loops: CDR1 SGHDN, CDR2 FVKESK. The CDR3 has 16 amino acids. The CDR3 DNA sequence: TGTGCCAGCAGCCAAGATACGGGAGGGCCGACAGATACGCAGTATTTT. This translates into CASSQDTGGPTDTQYF.

The chain employs TRBV10-3 and TRBJ1-2, with D perhaps matching TRBD1 (5 bases). Germline assignment: CDR1 ENHRY and CDR2 SYGVKD. The CDR3 has 17 residues. Trimming removed 6 bases from V and 1 base from J, with 21 bases in between. CDR3 bases: TGTGCCATCAGGTCCAGCTCAAGGCCAGGGATTAACTATGGCTACACCTTC. Protein sequence: CAIRSSSRPGINYGYTF.

The chain combines TRBV7-2 with TRBJ2-7; 12 nucleotides match TRBD2. The CDR3 is 15 amino acids. Germline CDR1 SGHTA, CDR2 FQGNSA. Germline trimming cut 5 bases from V and 3 bases from J; bases unmatched to any gene: 5. CDR3 sequence reads: CASSHTSGRFYEQYF. The CDR3 DNA reads TGTGCCAGCAGCCATACTAGCGGGAGGTTCTACGAGCAGTACTTC.

J is TRBJ2-7 and V is TRBV7-2, with TRBD2 identical over 9 bases. Unmatched junction bases numbered 9, after V lost 5 bases and J lost 4 bases. The CDR3 runs to 15 residues. Germline assignment: CDR1 SGHTA and CDR2 FQGNSA. The CDR3 reads CASSRRAGGLYEQYF. The CDR3 nucleotides read TGTGCCAGCAGCCGTAGGGCGGGAGGGTTGTACGAGCAGTACTTC.

The J gene is TRBJ2-5, the V gene TRBV9; TRBD1 or TRBD2 may be the D gene (5 bases each). V shed 3 bases and J shed 2 bases, with 14 bases lying between them. CDR3 length: 15 residues. Germline V gives CDR1 SGDLS, CDR2 YYNGEE. The CDR3: CASSALGTRQETQYF. CDR3 sequence (DNA): TGTGCCAGCAGCGCCCTCGGGACGAGGCAAGAGACCCAGTACTTC.

The chain has TRBV5-1 and TRBJ1-1, with 9 bases fitting TRBD1. This CDR3 is built from 16 residues. The V gene's germline CDR1 is SGHRS and CDR2 YFSETQ. Trimming removed 4 bases from V and 4 bases from J; junction bases left unmatched: 11. CDR3 DNA: TGCGCCAGCAGCGCACAGGGGGCCTTTTTGGGCACTGAAGCTTTCTTT. Protein sequence: CASSAQGAFLGTEAFF. Full variable domain (rest looked up from reference TRBV5-1 and TRBJ1-1): KAGVTQTPRYLIKTRGQQVTLSCSPISGHRSVSWYQQTPGQGLQFLFEYFSETQRNKGNFPGRFSGRQFSNSRSEMNVSTLELGDSALYLCASSAQGAFLGTEAFFGQGTRLTVV.

V gene TRBV9 combines with J gene TRBJ2-7; 7 bases are a match to TRBD2. The junction had 5 bases not matched to a gene; V was cut back by 3 bases and J by 2 bases. CDR3 length: 14 amino acids. Germline V gene lookup returns CDR1 SGDLS and CDR2 YYNGEE. The CDR3 sequence: CASSERGSTYEQYF. CDR3 sequence (DNA): TGTGCCAGCAGCGAGCGCGGGAGTACCTACGAGCAGTACTTC.

The V gene is TRBV6-1, the J gene TRBJ2-7, with 11 bases that match TRBD1. From germline, CDR1 is MNHNS and CDR2 SASEGT. The V segment lost 5 bases and the J segment 6 bases; nucleotides outside the gene matches: 9. The CDR3 runs 15 residues. CDR3 in amino acids: CASSTHVDRGLEQYF. CDR3 bases: TGTGCCAGCAGTACCCACGTGGACAGGGGGCTCGAGCAGTACTTC.

V is TRBV28 and J is TRBJ1-5; possibly TRBD1 for D (6 bases). CDR1 is MDHEN, CDR2 SYDVKM, per germline. Trimming shortened V by 5 bases and J by 3 bases, and 17 bases separated the two germline ends. This CDR3 spans 16 amino acids. CDR3 nucleotides: TGTGCCAGCAGTCCTGGCGCAAGGGGGTACAATCAGCCCCAGCATTTT. Translating it yields CASSPGARGYNQPQHF.

The chain links TRBV11-3 to TRBJ2-1, with D uncertain. The V gene lost 1 base and the J gene lost 5 bases, with 6 bases spanning the gap. The V gene's germline CDR1 is SGHNT and CDR2 YENEEA. The CDR3 extends over 13 amino acids. CDR3 in amino acids: CASSLAWDNEQFF. The CDR3 DNA is TGTGCCAGCAGCTTAGCTTGGGACAATGAGCAGTTCTTC.

The V gene is TRBV7-9, the J gene TRBJ1-2, with 7 bases fitting TRBD1. CDR1 and CDR2 from the germline V gene are SEHNR and FQNEAQ (reference sequence). The CDR3 runs 14 residues. V lost 5 bases to trimming and J lost 8 bases; unmatched junction nucleotides: 11. The CDR3 DNA reads as TGTGCCAGCAGCAATAGGACAGGCGCGCGGGGCTACACCTTC. Protein: CASSNRTGARGYTF.

The J gene is TRBJ2-7, the V gene TRBV9; D possibly uses TRBD1 or TRBD2 (5 bases each). Germline CDR1 is SGDLS and CDR2 is YYNGEE. This CDR3 spans 16 amino acids. V dropped 0 bases and J dropped 4 bases, with 17 bases sitting between them. The DNA of the CDR3 is TGTGCCAGCAGCGTAGGAGGATCCGGGACCAATTACGAGCAGTACTTC. It is translated as CASSVGGSGTNYEQYF. Full variable domain (missing parts from reference TRBV9 and TRBJ2-7): DSGVTQTPKHLITATGQRVTLRCSPRSGDLSVYWYQQSLDQGLQFLIQYYNGEERAKGNILERFSAQQFPDLHSELNLSSLELGDSALYFCASSVGGSGTNYEQYFGPGTRLTVT.

The chain carries TRBV15 and TRBJ2-1; the D gene is possibly TRBD2 (6 bases). Between the trimmed V and J ends, which lost 1 base and 2 bases, there was a span of 12 bases. The CDR3 spans 16 residues. The germline CDR1 and CDR2 sequences are LNHNV and YYDKDF (reference sequence). The CDR3 protein is CATSRVKEGPYNEQFF. CDR3 DNA: TGTGCCACCAGCAGAGTCAAGGAGGGCCCCTACAATGAGCAGTTCTTC.

The chain carries TRBV19 and TRBJ2-7, with 9 bases lining up with TRBD1. V trimming: 6 bases; J trimming: 3 bases; junction bases outside the gene matches: 9. The CDR3 runs 15 residues. Germline CDR1 and CDR2: LNHDA and SQIVND (reference sequence). The CDR3 coding sequence is TGTGCCAGTAGGGTGAGGACAGGGGAGCTCTACGAGCAGTACTTC. This codes for CASRVRTGELYEQYF.

The chain is built from TRBV4-3 and TRBJ2-3; TRBD1 matches at 8 bases. Germline trimming cut 3 bases from V and 4 bases from J; bases unmatched to any gene: 6. Germline CDR1 is LGHNA and CDR2 is YSLEER. The CDR3 has 15 amino acids. CDR3 DNA: TGCGCCAGCAGCCAGAAAGACAGGGGACCAGATACGCAGTATTTT. This sequence encodes CASSQKDRGPDTQYF.

This clone was seen only once. The V and J genes are TRBV4-1 and TRBJ2-7; 7 positions agree with TRBD2. CDR1 is MGHRA, CDR2 YSYEKL, per germline. The CDR3 is made up of 16 amino acids. V was pared by 3 bases and J by 0 bases, with 8 bases of the junction left unmatched. The CDR3 here is CASSHPPGTNSYEQYF. The CDR3 DNA is TGCGCCAGCAGCCACCCTCCGGGGACTAACTCCTACGAGCAGTACTTC.

This rearrangement joins TRBV9 to TRBJ2-5; D remains ambiguous. This CDR3 region has 13 residues. CDR1 is SGDLS and CDR2 is YYNGEE in the germline V gene. V lost 0 bases and J lost 7, with 10 bases in between. The CDR3 region is CASSVAPPGTQYF. CDR3 nucleotide sequence: TGTGCCAGCAGCGTAGCTCCCCCGGGGACCCAGTACTTC.

CDR3: CASTGTSGTNWAYNEQFF. CDR3 DNA: TGTGCCAGCACCGGGACTAGCGGGACGAATTGGGCCTACAATGAGCAGTTCTTC. The rearrangement links TRBV2 to TRBJ2-1; 13 nucleotides agree with TRBD2. Germline values: CDR1 SNHLY, CDR2 FYNNEI. There are 18 residues in the CDR3. The V and J ends lost 7 bases and 2 bases, in that order; junction bases with no gene match: 11. The variable domain in full, with the rest retrieved from reference TRBV2 and TRBJ2-1, is EPEVTQTPSHQVTQMGQEVILRCVPISNHLYFYWYRQILGQKVEFLVSFYNNEISEKSEIFDDQFSVERPDGSNFTLKIRSTKLEDSAMYFCASTGTSGTNWAYNEQFFGPGTRLTVL.

V is TRBV14 and J is TRBJ2-1, with D possibly TRBD1 on 5 matching bases. This CDR3 contains 16 residues. Germline V CDR1 and CDR2: SGHDN, FVKESK. V was clipped by 1 base and J by 0 bases, with 10 bases between them. Here the CDR3 DNA reads TGTGCCAGCAGCCAAGGCGACAGATCCTCCTACAATGAGCAGTTCTTC. Residues: CASSQGDRSSYNEQFF.

The sample holds one count of this clone. The chain has TRBV7-9 and TRBJ2-3; 14 bases match TRBD2. This CDR3 has 19 residues. Losses at the gene ends were 7 bases for V and 0 bases for J; bases not matched to a gene: 12. CDR1 is SEHNR and CDR2 is FQNEAQ in the germline V gene (reference sequence). As DNA, the CDR3 is TGTGCCAGCATCCCCCTCGGGGGGACTAGCGGGAGCAGCACAGATACGCAGTATTTT. Residues: CASIPLGGTSGSSTDTQYF. Looking up the rest from reference TRBV7-9 and TRBJ2-3 gives the full variable domain: DTGVSQNPRHKITKRGQNVTFRCDPISEHNRLYWYRQTLGQGPEFLTYFQNEAQLEKSRLLSDRFSAERPKGSFSTLEIQRTEQGDSAMYLCASIPLGGTSGSSTDTQYFGPGTRLTVL.

This clone was observed once. This sequence joins TRBV5-1 and TRBJ2-1; 13 nucleotides agree with TRBD2. Germline V CDR1 and CDR2: SGHRS, YFSETQ. V shed 3 bases and J 3 bases; nucleotides not matched to a gene: 9. The CDR3 covers 18 residues. CDR3: CASSSGLAGPISYNEQFF. The CDR3 coding sequence is TGCGCCAGCAGCTCGGGACTAGCGGGACCGATTAGCTACAATGAGCAGTTCTTC.